This T cell receptor (beta chain) derives from a study of CD8 T cells in Susac syndrome. Random hexamers were used to reverse transcribe the RNA input (0.5 to 1 ug). TCRdb passed the immunoSEQ multiplex PCR reads through MiXCR, listing each CDR3 protein once. The sample shows 150,000 to 200,000 distinct CDR3 sequences, roughly 96% of them seen only once. Trimming stripped 6 bases from V and 2 bases from J, with 14 bases between. The CDR3 sequence is 14 residues long. Germline-derived CDR1 and CDR2 are DFQATT and SNEGSKA (reference sequence). This TCR was recovered from a human donor with multiple sclerosis. Sequencing was performed on CD8+ T cells from PBMCs. V is TRBV20-1 and J is TRBJ2-1, with D unresolved. The CDR3 nucleotides read TGCAGTGCCTCCGGGCCCATTCCCTACAATGAGCAGTTCTTC. This sequence encodes CSASGPIPYNEQFF.